This T cell receptor (beta chain) was captured in a study of control samples from healthy donors and cancer patients. CDR3 size: 15 residues. CDR1 is SGHAT and CDR2 is FQNNGV in the germline V gene. The ends lost 1 base at V and 4 bases at J; junction bases unmatched: 6. Assay: immunoSEQ multiplex PCR; the TCRdb copy retains only in-frame clones and omits some. The table records some 140,000 clones, about nine tenths of them present only once. Sequencing was done on a sample of blood. V is TRBV11-2 and J is TRBJ2-7; 8 nucleotides line up with TRBD1. This TCR was sampled from a man younger than 45 in good health. The DNA of the CDR3 is TGTGCCAGCAGCTTAGGGACAGGGATTGGGTACGAGCAGTACTTC. Translated: CASSLGTGIGYEQYF.